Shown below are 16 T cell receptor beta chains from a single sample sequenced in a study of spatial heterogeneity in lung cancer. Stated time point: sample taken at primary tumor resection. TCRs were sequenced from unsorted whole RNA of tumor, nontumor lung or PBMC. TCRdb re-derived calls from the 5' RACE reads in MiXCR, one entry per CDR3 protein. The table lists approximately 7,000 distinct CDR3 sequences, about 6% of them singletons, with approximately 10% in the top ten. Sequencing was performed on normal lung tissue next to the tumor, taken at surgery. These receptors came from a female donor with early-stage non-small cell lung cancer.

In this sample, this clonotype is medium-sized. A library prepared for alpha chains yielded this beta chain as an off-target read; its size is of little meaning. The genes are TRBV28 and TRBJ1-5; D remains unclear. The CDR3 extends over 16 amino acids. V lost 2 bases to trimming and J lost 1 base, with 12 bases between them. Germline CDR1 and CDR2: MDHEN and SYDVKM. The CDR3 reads CASSLTRRLSNQPQHF. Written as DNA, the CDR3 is TGTGCCAGCAGTTTAACGCGCAGATTAAGCAATCAGCCCCAGCATTTT.

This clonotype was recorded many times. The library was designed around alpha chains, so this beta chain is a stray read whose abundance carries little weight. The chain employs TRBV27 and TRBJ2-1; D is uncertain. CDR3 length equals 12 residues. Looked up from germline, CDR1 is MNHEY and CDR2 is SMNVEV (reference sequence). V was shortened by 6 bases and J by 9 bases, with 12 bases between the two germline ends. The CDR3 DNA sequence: TGTGCCAGCAGCACAGACTGGAGTGAGCAGTTCTTC. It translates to CASSTDWSEQFF.

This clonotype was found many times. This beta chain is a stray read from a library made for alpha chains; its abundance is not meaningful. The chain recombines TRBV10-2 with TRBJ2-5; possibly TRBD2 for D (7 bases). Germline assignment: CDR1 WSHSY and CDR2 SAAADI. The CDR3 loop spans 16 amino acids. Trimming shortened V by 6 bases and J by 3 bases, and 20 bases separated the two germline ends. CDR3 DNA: TGCGCCAGCAGCCCCCGGCTAGCGGAGGGGGAAGAGACCCAGTACTTC. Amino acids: CASSPRLAEGEETQYF.

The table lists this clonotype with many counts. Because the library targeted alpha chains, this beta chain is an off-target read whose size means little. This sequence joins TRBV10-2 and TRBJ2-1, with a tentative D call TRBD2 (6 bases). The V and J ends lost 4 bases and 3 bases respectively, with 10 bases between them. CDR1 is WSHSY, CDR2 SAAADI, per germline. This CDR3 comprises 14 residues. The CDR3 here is CASSGLADYNEQFF. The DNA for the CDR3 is TGCGCCAGCAGTGGATTAGCGGACTACAATGAGCAGTTCTTC.

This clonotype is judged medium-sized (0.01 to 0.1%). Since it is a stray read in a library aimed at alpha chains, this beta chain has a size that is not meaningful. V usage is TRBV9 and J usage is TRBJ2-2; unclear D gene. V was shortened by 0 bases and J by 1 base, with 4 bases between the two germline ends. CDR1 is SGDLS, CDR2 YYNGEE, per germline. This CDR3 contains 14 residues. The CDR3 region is CASSVGQNTGELFF. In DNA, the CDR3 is TGTGCCAGCAGCGTAGGACAGAACACCGGGGAGCTGTTTTTT.

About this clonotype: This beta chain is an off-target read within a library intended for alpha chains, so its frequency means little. The CDR3: CASSVGHSYEQYF. The CDR3, as DNA: TGTGCCAGCAGCGTGGGGCACTCTTACGAGCAGTACTTC. The chain couples TRBV7-6 to TRBJ2-7, with TRBD1 as a possible D gene (5 bases). V was pared by 5 bases and J by 4 bases, with 12 bases between. This CDR3 region has 13 residues. Germline loops: CDR1 SGHVS, CDR2 FNYEAQ. The entire variable domain, with the rest obtained from reference TRBV7-6 and TRBJ2-7, is as follows: GAGVSQSPRYKVTKRGQDVALRCDPISGHVSLYWYRQALGQGPEFLTYFNYEAQQDKSGLPNDRFSAERPEGSISTLTIQRTEQRDSAMYRCASSVGHSYEQYFGPGTRLTVT.

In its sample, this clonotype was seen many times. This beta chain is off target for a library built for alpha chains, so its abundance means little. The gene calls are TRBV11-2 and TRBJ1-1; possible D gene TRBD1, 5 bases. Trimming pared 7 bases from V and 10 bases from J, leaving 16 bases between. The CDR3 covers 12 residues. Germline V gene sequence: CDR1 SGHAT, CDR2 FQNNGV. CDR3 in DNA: TGTGCCAGCACTCCCCAGGGTTTGGGAGCTTTCTTT. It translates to CASTPQGLGAFF.

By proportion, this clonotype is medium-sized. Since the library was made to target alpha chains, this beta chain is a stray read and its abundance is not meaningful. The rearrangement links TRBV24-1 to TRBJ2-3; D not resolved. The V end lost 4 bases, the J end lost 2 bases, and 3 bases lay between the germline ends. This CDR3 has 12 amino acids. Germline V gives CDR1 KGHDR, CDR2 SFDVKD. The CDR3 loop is CATSDITDTQYF. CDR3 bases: TGTGCCACCAGTGACATCACAGATACGCAGTATTTT.

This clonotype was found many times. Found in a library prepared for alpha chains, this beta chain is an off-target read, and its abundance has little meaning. CDR3 DNA: TGTGCCAGCGCTCCGGGACAGGACCCCGAGACCCAGTACTTC. Its protein is CASAPGQDPETQYF. V and J are TRBV28 and TRBJ2-5; 8 nucleotides match TRBD1. Unmatched junction bases numbered 10, after V lost 8 bases and J lost 5 bases. Germline V lookup: CDR1 MDHEN, CDR2 SYDVKM. The CDR3 totals 14 residues.

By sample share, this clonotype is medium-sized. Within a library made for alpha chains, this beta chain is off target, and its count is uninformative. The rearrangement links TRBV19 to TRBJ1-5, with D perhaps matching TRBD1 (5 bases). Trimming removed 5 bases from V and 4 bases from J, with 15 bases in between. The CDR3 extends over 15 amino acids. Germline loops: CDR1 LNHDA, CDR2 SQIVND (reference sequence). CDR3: CASSPRDLQNQPQHF. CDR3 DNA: TGTGCCAGTAGTCCCCGGGACCTCCAAAATCAGCCCCAGCATTTT.

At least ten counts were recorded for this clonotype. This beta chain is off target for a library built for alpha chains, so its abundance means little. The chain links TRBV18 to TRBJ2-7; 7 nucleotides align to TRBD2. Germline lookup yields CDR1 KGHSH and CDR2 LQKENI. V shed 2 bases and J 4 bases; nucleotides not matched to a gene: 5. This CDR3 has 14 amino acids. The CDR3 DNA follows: TGTGCCAGCTCACCAGTGCGGGAGAGTTACGAGCAGTACTTC. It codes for CASSPVRESYEQYF. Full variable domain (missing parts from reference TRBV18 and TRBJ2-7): NAGVMQNPRHLVRRRGQEARLRCSPMKGHSHVYWYRQLPEEGLKFMVYLQKENIIDESGMPKERFSAEFPKEGPSILRIQQVVRGDSAAYFCASSPVRESYEQYFGPGTRLTVT.

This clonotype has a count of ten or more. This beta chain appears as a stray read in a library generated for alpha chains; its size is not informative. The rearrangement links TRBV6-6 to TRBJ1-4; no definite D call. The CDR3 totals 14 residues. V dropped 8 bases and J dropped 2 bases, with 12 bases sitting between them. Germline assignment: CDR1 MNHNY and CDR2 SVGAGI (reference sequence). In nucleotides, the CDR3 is TGTGCCAGCGTTGAAAGGCACACTAATGAAAAACTGTTTTTT. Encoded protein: CASVERHTNEKLFF.

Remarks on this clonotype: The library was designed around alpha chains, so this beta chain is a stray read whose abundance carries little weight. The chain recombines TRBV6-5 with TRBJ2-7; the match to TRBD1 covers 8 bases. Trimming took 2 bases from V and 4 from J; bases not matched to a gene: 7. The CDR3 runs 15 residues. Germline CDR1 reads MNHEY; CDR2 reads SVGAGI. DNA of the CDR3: TGTGCCAGCAGTTACGGTCTCAACAGGGGGTACGAGCAGTACTTC. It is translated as CASSYGLNRGYEQYF.

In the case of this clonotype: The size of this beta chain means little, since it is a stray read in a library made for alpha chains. The CDR3 DNA reads as TGTGCCAGCAGCCAAAGCGGGAGCAACAATGAGCAGTTCTTC. Translated: CASSQSGSNNEQFF. The chain is built from TRBV3-1 and TRBJ2-1, with 8 bases matching TRBD2. V was clipped by 2 bases and J by 5 bases; unmatched bases: 2. CDR1 and CDR2 from the germline V gene are LGHDT and YNNKEL (reference sequence). The CDR3 has 14 amino acids.

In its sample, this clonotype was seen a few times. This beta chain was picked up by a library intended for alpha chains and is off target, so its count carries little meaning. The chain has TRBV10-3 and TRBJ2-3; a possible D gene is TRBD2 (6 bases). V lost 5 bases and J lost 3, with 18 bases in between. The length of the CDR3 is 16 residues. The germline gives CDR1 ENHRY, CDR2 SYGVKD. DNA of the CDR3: TGTGCCATCAGTTCCCCAAGGGGAGGTCGTACAGATACGCAGTATTTT. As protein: CAISSPRGGRTDTQYF.

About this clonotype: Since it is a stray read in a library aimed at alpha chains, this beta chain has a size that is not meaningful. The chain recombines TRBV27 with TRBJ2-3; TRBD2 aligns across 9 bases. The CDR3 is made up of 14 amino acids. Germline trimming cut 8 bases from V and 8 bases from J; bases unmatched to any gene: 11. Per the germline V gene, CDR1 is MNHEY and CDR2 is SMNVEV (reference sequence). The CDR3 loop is CASGTGGRAVTQYF. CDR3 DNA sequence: TGTGCCAGCGGTACAGGCGGGAGGGCCGTTACGCAGTATTTT.